A single T cell receptor beta chain is shown here with its context. The antigen is unknown. These data originate in a study of T cells in Graves' hyperthyroidism and ophthalmopathy. Study-level results: A model built on 13 V-J features separated ophthalmopathy from stable hyperthyroidism.

The source material, RNA transcripts, was used to amplify TCR beta CDR3 regions. The HTBI primer set served for first-round RT-PCR of the TCR CDR3. From the multiplex PCR reads, TCRdb called clonotypes with MiXCR, one entry per CDR3 protein. The sample shows 450,000 to 650,000 distinct CDR3 sequences, about a fifth of them seen only once. Trimming left V 4 bases short and J 0 bases short, with 7 bases between. Germline V gene data show CDR1 as MNHNS and CDR2 as SASEGT. The CDR3 is made up of 13 amino acids. This clonotype was sampled from a young man with Graves' hyperthyroidism. Sequenced input: blood. V is TRBV6-1 and J is TRBJ2-7; D gene ambiguous. The CDR3 region has the DNA TGTGCCAGCAGTGCGGCCAGCTCCTACGAGCAGTACTTC. Its translation is CASSAASSYEQYF.